This passage covers 22 T cell receptor beta chains from one sample sequenced in a study of blood T cell repertoires in COVID-19. Only in-frame clones appear in the TCRdb table, and some are missing; sequencing was by immunoSEQ multiplex PCR. Of over 200,000 clones listed, over 80% are singletons. The source material was peripheral blood. All receptors come from a human donor in a cohort sampled during active COVID-19.

The V gene is TRBV28, the J gene TRBJ2-7; possibly TRBD1 for D (6 bases). The germline V gene encodes CDR1 MDHEN and CDR2 SYDVKM. Trimming cost V 2 bases and J 7 bases, with 15 bases left between them. The CDR3 length is 14 residues. CDR3 protein: CASSLTTQGREQYF. CDR3 nucleotides: TGTGCCAGCAGTTTAACCACACAGGGTCGGGAGCAGTACTTC.

The chain has TRBV27 and TRBJ1-1, with TRBD1 matching over 9 bases. J lost 4 bases, V lost 2 bases, and 5 bases had no gene match. The CDR3 contains 15 residues. The germline gives CDR1 MNHEY, CDR2 SMNVEV (reference sequence). In nucleotides, the CDR3 is TGTGCCAGCAGTTTACGTATGACAGGGGGCACTGAAGCTTTCTTT. This codes for CASSLRMTGGTEAFF.

The gene calls are TRBV11-2 and TRBJ1-6; 12 bases align to TRBD1. Trimming cost V 4 bases and J 0 bases; bases outside gene matches: 7. The CDR3 length is 19 residues. Per germline, CDR1 SGHAT and CDR2 FQNNGV. This CDR3 reads CASSSGTGGPSSYNSPLHF. CDR3 coding DNA: TGTGCCAGCAGCTCCGGGACAGGGGGCCCCAGCTCCTATAATTCACCCCTCCACTTT.

The gene calls are TRBV19 and TRBJ2-1; 7 positions agree with TRBD2. Trimming cost V 1 base and J 4 bases; bases outside gene matches: 4. The CDR3 has 15 amino acids. Germline-derived CDR1 and CDR2 are LNHDA and SQIVND (reference sequence). CDR3 region: CASSIAGGIYNEQFF. The CDR3 DNA sequence: TGTGCCAGTAGTATAGCGGGGGGAATTTACAATGAGCAGTTCTTC. The variable domain in full, with the rest retrieved from reference TRBV19 and TRBJ2-1, is DGGITQSPKYLFRKEGQNVTLSCEQNLNHDAMYWYRQDPGQGLRLIYYSQIVNDFQKGDIAEGYSVSREKKESFPLTVTSAQKNPTAFYLCASSIAGGIYNEQFFGPGTRLTVL.

The chain employs TRBV28 and TRBJ2-7; the match to TRBD1 covers 7 bases. Germline V lookup: CDR1 MDHEN, CDR2 SYDVKM. The V and J ends lost 8 bases and 0 bases, in that order; junction bases with no gene match: 7. The CDR3 spans 14 residues. The CDR3 bases are TGTGCCAGCTTACAGGGGCCCTACTCCTACGAGCAGTACTTC. As protein: CASLQGPYSYEQYF.

This clone turned up a few times. The chain recombines TRBV27 with TRBJ2-7; 7 nucleotides match TRBD1. CDR1 is MNHEY, CDR2 SMNVEV, per germline (reference sequence). Trimming removed 8 bases from V and 4 bases from J; junction bases left unmatched: 8. The CDR3 sequence is 13 residues long. The CDR3 DNA reads TGTGCCAGCGGAGACAGGGACGCGTACGAGCAGTACTTC. It specifies CASGDRDAYEQYF.

This sequence joins TRBV5-1 and TRBJ1-1; no reliable D call. The V and J ends lost 0 bases and 1 base respectively, with 10 bases between them. Germline CDR1 is SGHRS and CDR2 is YFSETQ. This CDR3 is built from 15 residues. The CDR3 protein is CASSLGDYGNTEAFF. The CDR3 DNA follows: TGCGCCAGCAGCTTGGGAGATTATGGGAACACTGAAGCTTTCTTT.

This chain connects TRBV5-8 to TRBJ2-1; D ambiguous. The germline gives CDR1 SGHTS, CDR2 YDEGEE. Deletions cut 4 bases from V and 8 bases from J, with 16 bases between. This CDR3 spans 14 amino acids. The CDR3 here is CASSTLSNLHEQFF. The CDR3 DNA is TGTGCCAGCAGCACCCTTAGCAATCTCCATGAGCAGTTCTTC.

The chain is built from TRBV7-2 and TRBJ1-2, with 8 bases matching TRBD1. Per the germline V gene, CDR1 is SGHTA and CDR2 is FQGNSA. The CDR3 consists of 15 residues. With V trimmed by 4 bases and J by 7 bases, 11 bases remained unmatched. CDR3 bases: TGTGCCAGCAGCTCCGGGGTCAGGGGGCGTTTTGGCTACACCTTC. Translated, it gives CASSSGVRGRFGYTF.

V usage is TRBV25-1 and J usage is TRBJ2-7; 9 bases are a match to TRBD1. V dropped 0 bases and J dropped 5; count of bases not matched to a gene: 5. Germline V lookup: CDR1 MGHDK, CDR2 SYGVNS. The CDR3 is 15 amino acids. The CDR3 nucleotides read TGTGCCAGCAGTGAATATATGGGACAGGGTAACGAGCAGTACTTC. Translating gives CASSEYMGQGNEQYF.

J is TRBJ2-5 and V is TRBV18; D is uncertain. This CDR3 region has 13 residues. Trimming removed 4 bases at V and 5 bases at J, with 11 bases between. CDR1 is KGHSH, CDR2 LQKENI, per germline. The CDR3 DNA is TGTGCCAGCTCACTCCAACCGAGGGAGACCCAGTACTTC. Protein: CASSLQPRETQYF.

The rearrangement joins TRBV7-8 to TRBJ1-3; D is ambiguous. The CDR3 has 15 amino acids. Trimming removed 2 bases at V and 4 bases at J, with 12 bases between. CDR1 and CDR2 (germline): SGHVS, FQNEAQ. This CDR3 reads CASSLKSGKGNTIYF. The DNA for the CDR3 is TGTGCCAGCAGCTTAAAATCCGGGAAAGGAAACACCATATATTTT.

The CDR3 region has the DNA TGCGCCAGCAGCTTGTCGGGGGGGTCCTACGAGCAGTACTTC. Its protein product is CASSLSGGSYEQYF. The rearrangement links TRBV5-1 to TRBJ2-7; 8 bases line up with TRBD2. The CDR3 contains 14 residues. From germline, CDR1 is SGHRS and CDR2 YFSETQ. J lost 1 base, V lost 1 base, and 1 base had no gene match.

The chain recombines TRBV6-5 with TRBJ2-7; possible D gene TRBD1, 6 bases. The germline gives CDR1 MNHEY, CDR2 SVGAGI. CDR3 length: 16 residues. V was shortened by 0 bases and J by 2 bases, with 14 bases between the two germline ends. The CDR3 spells CASSYSLGAETYEQYF. The CDR3 bases are TGTGCCAGCAGTTACTCGTTGGGGGCAGAGACCTACGAGCAGTACTTC.

The gene calls are TRBV15 and TRBJ1-1; the D is unclear. Trimming took off 9 bases at V and 0 bases at J, with 11 bases between the two ends. In germline, CDR1 is LNHNV, CDR2 YYDKDF (reference sequence). The CDR3 is 13 amino acids. The CDR3 nucleotides read TGTGCCACGGGAGGGAGGATGAACACTGAAGCTTTCTTT. Translating it yields CATGGRMNTEAFF.

On this clone: The sample contains more than one DNA sequence encoding this CDR3. This chain uses TRBV27 with TRBJ2-7; 10 positions match TRBD1. Germline CDR1 and CDR2: MNHEY and SMNVEV (reference sequence). J gave up 2 bases and V 6 bases, and 4 bases lay outside the gene matches. This CDR3 has 14 amino acids. CDR3 amino acids: CASSPGQGAYEQYF. CDR3 DNA sequence: TGTGCCAGCAGCCCCGGACAGGGGGCCTACGAGCAGTACTTC.

The chain joins TRBV18 to TRBJ2-7, with 10 bases aligning to TRBD2. Per the germline V gene, CDR1 is KGHSH and CDR2 is LQKENI. CDR3 length: 14 residues. V lost 6 bases and J lost 5; bases outside the gene matches: 7. The CDR3: CASSLIAGGHEQYF. The CDR3 DNA is TGTGCCAGCTCCCTCATAGCGGGAGGACACGAGCAGTACTTC.

V and J are TRBV14 and TRBJ2-7, with 7 bases lining up with TRBD1. The germline gives CDR1 SGHDN, CDR2 FVKESK. The CDR3 is 15 amino acids. Unmatched junction bases numbered 11, after V lost 5 bases and J lost 4 bases. The CDR3 loop is CASSFRDRGSYEQYF. The CDR3 nucleotides read TGTGCCAGCAGCTTCCGGGACAGAGGATCTTACGAGCAGTACTTC.

Only a few counts were recorded for this clone. The chain links TRBV27 to TRBJ2-7, with 7 bases aligning to TRBD2. Germline V gene lookup returns CDR1 MNHEY and CDR2 SMNVEV (reference sequence). The junction had 12 bases not matched to a gene; V was cut back by 3 bases and J by 4 bases. The CDR3 extends over 16 amino acids. CDR3 nucleotide sequence: TGTGCCAGCAGTTTGTCGGCGGGAGTGGTAAGGTACGAGCAGTACTTC. Residues: CASSLSAGVVRYEQYF.

V and J are TRBV3-1 (or the pseudogene TRBV3-2) and TRBJ2-7; 7 positions agree with TRBD2. Trimming at V came to 1 base and at J to 2 bases, leaving 5 bases not matched to a gene. Germline V gives CDR1 LGHDT, CDR2 YNNKEL (reference sequence). The CDR3 contains 15 residues. CDR3 nucleotide sequence: TGTGCCAGCAGCCAAGCAGCTAGCGGCACCTACGAGCAGTACTTC. Translating gives CASSQAASGTYEQYF.

The chain has TRBV6-5 and TRBJ2-7; 7 nucleotides match TRBD2. Germline V lookup: CDR1 MNHEY, CDR2 SVGAGI. V dropped 6 bases and J dropped 7; count of bases not matched to a gene: 15. This CDR3 comprises 15 residues. For the CDR3, the DNA is TGTGCCAGCAGGGTAGGACTAGGACTCCGTTTGGAGCAGTACTTC. It translates to CASRVGLGLRLEQYF.

The rearrangement uses TRBV30 and TRBJ1-1; 7 nucleotides line up with TRBD1. Germline V lookup: CDR1 GTSNPN, CDR2 SVGIG (reference sequence). Germline trimming cut 3 bases from V and 4 bases from J; bases unmatched to any gene: 8. The CDR3 sequence is 14 residues long. CDR3 coding DNA: TGTGCCTGGAGCCGCGGTCGACAGGGCACTGAAGCTTTCTTT. Translating it yields CAWSRGRQGTEAFF.